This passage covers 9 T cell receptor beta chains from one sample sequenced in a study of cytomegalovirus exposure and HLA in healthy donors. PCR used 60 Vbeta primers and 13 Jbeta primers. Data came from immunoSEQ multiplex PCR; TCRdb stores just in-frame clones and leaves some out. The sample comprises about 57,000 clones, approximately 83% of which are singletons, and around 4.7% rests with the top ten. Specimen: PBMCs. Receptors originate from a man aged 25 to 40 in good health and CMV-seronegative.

In DNA, the CDR3 is TGCGCCAGCAGCTTGGAGTGGGGACAGGGGTTTTACACCATATATTTT. Translating it yields CASSLEWGQGFYTIYF. The genes are TRBV5-1 and TRBJ1-3; 10 positions agree with TRBD1. The V gene end was trimmed by 0 bases and the J gene end by 8 bases; junction bases not matched to a gene: 8. The CDR3 is 16 amino acids. Germline values: CDR1 SGHRS, CDR2 YFSETQ.

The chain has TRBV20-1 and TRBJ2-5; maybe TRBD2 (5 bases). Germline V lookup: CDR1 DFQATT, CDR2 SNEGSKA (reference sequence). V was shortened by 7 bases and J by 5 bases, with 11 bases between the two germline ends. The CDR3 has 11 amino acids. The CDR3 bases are TGCAGTGTCCGCCCGGGGGAGACCCAGTACTTC. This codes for CSVRPGETQYF.

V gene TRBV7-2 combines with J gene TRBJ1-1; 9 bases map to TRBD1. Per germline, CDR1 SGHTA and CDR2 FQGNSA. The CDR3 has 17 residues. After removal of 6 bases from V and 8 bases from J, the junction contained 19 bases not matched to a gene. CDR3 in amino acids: CASSRVSAGTGKREAFF. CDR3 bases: TGTGCCAGCAGTCGAGTTAGTGCCGGGACAGGGAAACGAGAAGCTTTCTTT.

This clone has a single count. The CDR3 nucleotides read TGTGCCAGCAGCTTAGTGGGGCCTGAGGTAGATACGCAGTATTTT. Its protein is CASSLVGPEVDTQYF. This sequence joins TRBV7-9 and TRBJ2-3; possibly TRBD1 for D (5 bases). Germline CDR1 and CDR2: SEHNR and FQNEAQ (reference sequence). Trimming took 1 base from V and 5 from J, leaving 13 bases between them. This CDR3 is 15 amino acids long.

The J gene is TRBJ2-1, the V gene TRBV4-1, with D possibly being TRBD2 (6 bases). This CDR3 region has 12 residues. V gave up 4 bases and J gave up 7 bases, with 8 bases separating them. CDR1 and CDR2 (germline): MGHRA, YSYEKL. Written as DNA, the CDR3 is TGCGCCAGCAGCCTTCTAGCGAATGAGCAGTTCTTC. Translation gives CASSLLANEQFF.

The CDR3 DNA sequence: TGTGCCAGCAGCTCACAGGGCGCTAATTCACCCCTCCACTTT. It specifies CASSSQGANSPLHF. This chain joins TRBV7-8 and TRBJ1-6; TRBD1 is a possible D gene (6 bases). Germline assignment: CDR1 SGHVS and CDR2 FQNEAQ. CDR3 length equals 14 residues. V was cut by 4 bases and J by 6 bases, with 10 bases left in between.

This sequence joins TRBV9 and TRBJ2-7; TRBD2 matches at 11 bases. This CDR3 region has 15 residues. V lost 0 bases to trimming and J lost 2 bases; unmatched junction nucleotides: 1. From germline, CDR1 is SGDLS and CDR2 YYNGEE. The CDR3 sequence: CASSVASGGTYEQYF. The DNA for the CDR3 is TGTGCCAGCAGCGTAGCTAGCGGGGGGACCTACGAGCAGTACTTC.

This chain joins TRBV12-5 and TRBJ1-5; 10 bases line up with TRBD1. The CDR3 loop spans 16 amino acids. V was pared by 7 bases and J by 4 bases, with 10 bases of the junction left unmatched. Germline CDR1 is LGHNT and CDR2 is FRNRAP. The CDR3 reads CASAEPGQGVNQPQHF. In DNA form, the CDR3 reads TGTGCTAGTGCCGAACCCGGACAGGGGGTAAATCAGCCCCAGCATTTT.

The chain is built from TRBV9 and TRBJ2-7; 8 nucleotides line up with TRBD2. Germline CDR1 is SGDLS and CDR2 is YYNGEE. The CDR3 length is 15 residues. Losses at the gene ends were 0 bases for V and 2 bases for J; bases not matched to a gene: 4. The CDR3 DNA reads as TGTGCCAGCAGCGTAGGCGGGGGGCCTACCTACGAGCAGTACTTC. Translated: CASSVGGGPTYEQYF.